Here is one T cell receptor (beta chain) with its context. Production of TCR cDNA was by 5'RACE template switching, which also added a universal primer site and UMIs. One entry per CDR3 protein results from TCRdb running MiXCR on the 5' RACE reads. The profile shows around 530,000 distinct CDR3 sequences, around 17% of them singletons. The length of the CDR3 is 16 residues. Looked up from germline, CDR1 is SGHTA and CDR2 is FQGTGA. V shed 5 bases, J shed 6 bases, and the junction held 15 bases outside the gene matches. The data were taken from a study of T cells after yellow fever vaccination. The gene calls are TRBV7-3 and TRBJ1-1, with 7 bases that match TRBD1. The sequences come from PBMCs, collected less than 6 days after the first yellow fever vaccination. This receptor was obtained from a young man who received the YFV17D yellow fever vaccine. The CDR3 here is CASSPQGVGIRAEAFF. In DNA form, the CDR3 reads TGTGCCAGCAGCCCCCAGGGGGTTGGGATTCGGGCTGAAGCTTTCTTT.